This TCR beta chain was recovered during a study of blood T cells in healthy people across ages. This clonotype was detected only once. CDR3 length: 13 amino acids. Germline CDR1 is SGHTA and CDR2 is FQGNSA. V shed 4 bases and J shed 7 bases, with 14 bases lying between them. The authors ran a second PCR of about 7 to 11 cycles using a sample-barcoded 5' primer and a J-beta primer mix. TCRdb re-derived calls from the 5' RACE reads in MiXCR, one entry per CDR3 protein. The repertoire holds roughly 1,700,000 distinct CDR3 sequences, with roughly 27% as singletons. The sequence was collected from a woman between 25 and 40 years old in good health. This sequence joins TRBV7-2 and TRBJ2-7, with D maybe TRBD1 (5 bases). Sequenced material: blood. CDR3 nucleotide sequence: TGTGCCAGCAGCTCCTGGGGCGGCAATGAGCAGTACTTC. Translation: CASSSWGGNEQYF.